The clone carrying this T cell receptor beta chain occurred many times. As yet, its antigen is unknown. Researchers amplified the TCR beta CDR3 regions from RNA transcripts. An initial round of RT-PCR targeting the TCR CDR3 relied on the HTBI primer set. MiXCR, run by TCRdb on the multiplex PCR reads, gives a single entry per CDR3 protein. The data contain more than 550,000 distinct CDR3 sequences, around 20% of them singletons. The data stem from a study of T cells in Graves' hyperthyroidism and ophthalmopathy. Study outcomes and limitations: Blood held most thyroid clonotypes expanded above 0.001 frequency.

Orbital computed tomography and thyroid ultrasound, together with serum TRAb and thyroxine and clinical symptoms, were used for diagnoses. Before ophthalmopathy appeared, progressors gave blood at initial hyperthyroidism diagnosis. The CDR3 totals 14 residues. Germline V gives CDR1 SEHNR, CDR2 FQNEAQ (reference sequence). V was clipped by 5 bases and J by 6 bases; unmatched bases: 10. The chain recombines TRBV7-9 with TRBJ2-7, with 7 bases identical to TRBD1. The sequence derives from a woman in her forties or fifties with Graves' hyperthyroidism that later progressed to Graves' ophthalmopathy. The sample was blood. The CDR3 DNA reads as TGTGCCAGCAGCGACGGACAGGTCAGGTCCGAGCAGTACTTC. Translated, it gives CASSDGQVRSEQYF.